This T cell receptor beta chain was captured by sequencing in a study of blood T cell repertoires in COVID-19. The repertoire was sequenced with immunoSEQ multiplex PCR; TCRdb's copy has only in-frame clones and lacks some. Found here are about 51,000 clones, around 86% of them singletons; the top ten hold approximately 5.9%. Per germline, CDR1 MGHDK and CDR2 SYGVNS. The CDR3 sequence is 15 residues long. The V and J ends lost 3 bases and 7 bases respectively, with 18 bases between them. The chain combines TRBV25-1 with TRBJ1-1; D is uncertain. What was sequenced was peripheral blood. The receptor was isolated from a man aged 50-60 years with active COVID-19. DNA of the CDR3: TGTGCCAGCAGTGATCCCTCGGACTTATCAGGTGAAGCTTTCTTT. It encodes CASSDPSDLSGEAFF.